This T cell receptor beta chain was recovered during a study of T-cell memory formation after mild COVID-19. With 3 bases removed from V and 6 bases from J, the gap between germline ends came to 9 bases. Germline assignment: CDR1 SEHNR and CDR2 FQNEAQ (reference sequence). CDR3 length: 14 residues. A remark on this clonotype: No antigen is known for it.

Using constant-segment primers, 5'RACE produced TCR alpha and TCR beta cDNA libraries carrying sample barcodes and UMIs. Each CDR3 protein gets one entry after TCRdb re-called the 5' RACE reads with MiXCR. Found here are roughly 240,000 distinct CDR3 sequences, 15% to 20% of them singletons; the top ten hold 22%. Regarding the study as a whole: CD4+ contracting clones were mainly CM and EM; CD8+ ones, EMRA.

The sequencing input was PBMCs or a T cell subset sorted from them (not recorded which). This chain joins TRBV7-9 and TRBJ1-6; D gene unclear. The source of this sequence is a man younger than 35 who had mild COVID-19 (a few samples of this study predate the infection). Cell type and time point are not known. DNA of the CDR3: TGTGCCAGCAGCTTTATGGAGGGTAATTCACCCCTCCACTTT. Translated: CASSFMEGNSPLHF.